One and the same sample provided the 3 T cell receptor beta chains below, sequenced in a study of technical replicates of blood from several donors. Clones were read by immunoSEQ multiplex PCR, and TCRdb kept only the in-frame ones, dropping some. The table has roughly 40,000 clones, 96% seen once. Sequenced sample: T cells isolated from PBMCs. The source is a human donor in good health.

The chain combines TRBV29-1 with TRBJ2-5; the match to TRBD2 covers 14 bases. This CDR3 contains 16 residues. With 6 bases clipped from V and 2 bases from J, the junction kept 8 bases outside the gene matches. CDR1 and CDR2 (germline): SQVTM, ANQGSEA. The CDR3: CSVAGTSGSVQETQYF. CDR3 bases: TGCAGCGTCGCGGGGACTAGCGGGAGTGTACAAGAGACCCAGTACTTC. The whole variable domain, filled in from reference TRBV29-1 and TRBJ2-5, reads SAVISQKPSRDICQRGTSLTIQCQVDSQVTMMFWYRQQPGQSLTLIATANQGSEATYESGFVIDKFPISRPNLTFSTLTVSNMSPEDSSIYLCSVAGTSGSVQETQYFGPGTRLLVL.

This chain connects TRBV30 to TRBJ1-5; possibly TRBD1 for D (5 bases). CDR1 is GTSNPN and CDR2 is SVGIG in the germline V gene (reference sequence). The V and J ends lost 0 bases and 4 bases respectively, with 10 bases between them. CDR3 size: 14 residues. The CDR3 loop reads CAWSVRPGNQPQHF. The CDR3 DNA reads as TGTGCCTGGAGTGTACGCCCAGGGAATCAGCCCCAGCATTTT.

The CDR3 DNA follows: TGTGCCAGTAGTCTTATAGCGGGGTACAATGAGCAGTTCTTC. Translating gives CASSLIAGYNEQFF. The genes are TRBV19 and TRBJ2-1; 8 nucleotides line up with TRBD2. This CDR3 contains 14 residues. V lost 5 bases and J lost 4; bases outside the gene matches: 4. The germline V gene has CDR1 LNHDA and CDR2 SQIVND (reference sequence).